The 19 T cell receptor beta chains below come from one sample, sequenced in a study of blood T cell repertoires in COVID-19. The method was immunoSEQ multiplex PCR; TCRdb's version includes in-frame clones alone and lacks a portion of them. The table has tens of thousands of clones, approximately 91% seen once. Material: peripheral blood. Receptors were obtained from a human donor in a cohort sampled during active COVID-19.

In DNA form, the CDR3 reads TGTGCCAGTAGTATGGGCCGGCTTCCTAATTCACCCCTCCACTTT. Its protein is CASSMGRLPNSPLHF. The gene calls are TRBV19 and TRBJ1-6, with D unclear. Trimming pared 3 bases from V and 6 bases from J, leaving 12 bases between. The CDR3 sequence is 15 residues long. Germline V CDR1 and CDR2: LNHDA, SQIVND (reference sequence).

The rearrangement uses TRBV5-1 and TRBJ1-1, with TRBD1 identical over 9 bases. The trim removed 2 bases at V and 5 bases at J, leaving 13 bases unmatched. The length of the CDR3 is 17 residues. Germline CDR1 SGHRS, CDR2 YFSETQ. The CDR3 reads CASSLNTGTGKGTEAFF. The CDR3 nucleotides are TGCGCCAGCAGCTTAAACACCGGGACAGGGAAAGGGACTGAAGCTTTCTTT.

CDR3: CASSNTGATEAFF. DNA of the CDR3: TGTGCCAGCAGCAATACAGGGGCCACTGAAGCTTTCTTT. J is TRBJ1-1 and V is TRBV21-1; the tabulated D call, TRBD1, remains unverified against the DNA. TRBV21-1 is given as a pseudogene. The CDR3 loop spans 13 amino acids.

The chain employs TRBV5-4 and TRBJ1-5; D is ambiguous. V lost 0 bases and J lost 7, with 8 bases in between. This CDR3 has 13 amino acids. Germline V CDR1 and CDR2: SGHNT, YYREEE (reference sequence). The DNA for the CDR3 is TGTGCCAGCAGCTTGGGTGTGTCACAGCCCCAGCATTTT. This translates into CASSLGVSQPQHF.

This rearrangement joins TRBV5-1 to TRBJ2-7; D is perhaps TRBD2 (7 bases). Per the germline V gene, CDR1 is SGHRS and CDR2 is YFSETQ. The germline V and J ends were trimmed by 0 bases and 0 bases, with 19 bases remaining between them. The CDR3 extends over 18 amino acids. CDR3 coding DNA: TGCGCCAGCAGCTTGGAAGGGTCGGGGGGCCCCACCTCCTACGAGCAGTACTTC. The encoded protein is CASSLEGSGGPTSYEQYF.

The chain joins TRBV6-6 to TRBJ1-2, with unresolved D. V was shortened by 6 bases and J by 8 bases, with 19 bases between the two germline ends. This CDR3 has 14 residues. CDR1 is MNHNY and CDR2 is SVGAGI in the germline V gene (reference sequence). The CDR3 DNA reads TGTGCCAGCAGCCAACTAGGCCCCGTTCAGGGCTACACCTTC. It translates to CASSQLGPVQGYTF.

The V and J genes are TRBV5-1 and TRBJ2-7; 7 bases match TRBD1. The CDR3 has 17 residues. Germline lookup yields CDR1 SGHRS and CDR2 YFSETQ. V gave up 3 bases and J gave up 0 bases; unmatched junction bases: 12. The CDR3: CASSWGQLLSDSYEQYF. CDR3 coding DNA: TGCGCCAGCAGCTGGGGACAGCTTCTCAGCGACTCCTACGAGCAGTACTTC.

The chain is built from TRBV18 and TRBJ1-1; D gene ambiguous. Deletions cut 2 bases from V and 4 bases from J, with 5 bases between. Per the germline V gene, CDR1 is KGHSH and CDR2 is LQKENI. This CDR3 contains 12 residues. As DNA, the CDR3 is TGTGCCAGCTCACCAGGGAGCACTGAAGCTTTCTTT. Protein product: CASSPGSTEAFF. Full variable domain (outside the CDR3, taken from reference TRBV18 and TRBJ1-1): NAGVMQNPRHLVRRRGQEARLRCSPMKGHSHVYWYRQLPEEGLKFMVYLQKENIIDESGMPKERFSAEFPKEGPSILRIQQVVRGDSAAYFCASSPGSTEAFFGQGTRLTVV.

J is TRBJ1-5 and V is TRBV6-6; 8 nucleotides align to TRBD1. CDR3 length: 16 residues. Trimming took 4 bases from V and 0 from J; bases not matched to a gene: 5. In germline, CDR1 is MNHNY, CDR2 SVGAGI (reference sequence). CDR3 loop: CASSWTGISSNQPQHF. The CDR3 bases are TGTGCCAGCAGTTGGACAGGGATCAGTAGCAATCAGCCCCAGCATTTT.

The J gene is TRBJ1-5, the V gene TRBV4-1, with TRBD1 matching 10 bases. There are 16 residues in the CDR3. Trimming cost V 3 bases and J 0 bases; bases outside gene matches: 2. Germline V gives CDR1 MGHRA, CDR2 YSYEKL. The CDR3 nucleotides read TGCGCCAGCAGCCAGGGGACAGGGGTTAGCAATCAGCCCCAGCATTTT. Its translation is CASSQGTGVSNQPQHF.

V is TRBV19 and J is TRBJ1-5, with TRBD1 matching over 8 bases. Germline loops: CDR1 LNHDA, CDR2 SQIVND (reference sequence). The CDR3 is 18 amino acids. The junction had 11 bases not matched to a gene; V was cut back by 4 bases and J by 0 bases. DNA for the CDR3: TGTGCCAGTAGTACGGACCCGGACAGGGACTATAGCAATCAGCCCCAGCATTTT. It translates to CASSTDPDRDYSNQPQHF.

V usage is TRBV20-1 and J usage is TRBJ1-1; no firm D call. V shed 6 bases and J shed 0 bases, with 8 bases lying between them. Germline CDR1 DFQATT, CDR2 SNEGSKA (reference sequence). The CDR3 loop spans 12 amino acids. The CDR3 reads CSASRVNTEAFF. The CDR3 DNA reads TGCAGTGCCAGTCGGGTGAACACTGAAGCTTTCTTT.

The chain is built from TRBV7-9 and TRBJ2-5; 8 bases match TRBD1. CDR1 is SEHNR and CDR2 is FQNEAQ in the germline V gene (reference sequence). The CDR3 runs to 15 residues. Trimming at V came to 5 bases and at J to 5 bases, leaving 10 bases not matched to a gene. CDR3 region: CASSQGQALGETQYF. Here the CDR3 DNA reads TGTGCCAGCAGCCAGGGACAGGCCCTAGGGGAGACCCAGTACTTC.

This chain connects TRBV5-1 to TRBJ1-2; 11 bases line up with TRBD1. CDR3 length: 14 amino acids. Losses at the gene ends were 6 bases for V and 7 bases for J; bases not matched to a gene: 8. Germline CDR1 is SGHRS and CDR2 is YFSETQ. The DNA of the CDR3 is TGCGCCAGCACCCCGGACAGGGGGCGTGGTGGCTACACCTTC. The encoded protein is CASTPDRGRGGYTF.

V usage is TRBV28 and J usage is TRBJ1-2; D is possibly TRBD1 (5 bases). The V and J ends lost 2 bases and 5 bases respectively, with 9 bases between them. This CDR3 contains 13 residues. Per the germline V gene, CDR1 is MDHEN and CDR2 is SYDVKM. CDR3 nucleotides: TGTGCCAGCAGTTTACTGGCAGGGTATGGCTACACCTTC. Amino acid sequence: CASSLLAGYGYTF.

Details on this clone: The DNA is omitted, as the CDR3 cannot be located on it reliably, and the CDR3 follows TCRdb's listing. This sequence joins TRBV27 and TRBJ2-7; the table's TRBD2 call for D was not verified on the DNA. The CDR3 is 14 residues long, ends included. Germline V gene data show CDR1 as MNHEY and CDR2 as SMNVEV (reference sequence). The CDR3 loop reads CASSSSGGVYEQYF.

The chain recombines TRBV6-5 with TRBJ1-1; D is perhaps TRBD1 (6 bases). V lost 11 bases to trimming and J lost 8 bases, with 18 bases between them. Per the germline V gene, CDR1 is MNHEY and CDR2 is SVGAGI. The CDR3 extends over 12 amino acids. The CDR3 region has the DNA TGTGCCGGGGGCACGCGGTACGGGGAAGCTTTCTTT. Amino acid sequence: CAGGTRYGEAFF.

The rearrangement links TRBV7-2 to TRBJ1-2, with TRBD1 as a possible D gene (5 bases). V lost 1 base and J lost 4, with 13 bases in between. CDR3 length: 15 residues. Germline V lookup: CDR1 SGHTA, CDR2 FQGNSA. The CDR3 reads CASSLGIRGGYGYTF. The CDR3 DNA reads as TGTGCCAGCAGCTTAGGAATCCGGGGGGGCTATGGCTACACCTTC.

This chain links TRBV7-6 with TRBJ2-7, with 12 bases matching TRBD2. Germline V gene sequence: CDR1 SGHVS, CDR2 FNYEAQ. The ends lost 7 bases at V and 3 bases at J; junction bases unmatched: 13. The CDR3 runs 17 residues. The CDR3 nucleotides read TGTGCCAGCACAACAGCGGCTAGCGGGGGGGCGGACTACGAGCAGTACTTC. It yields the protein CASTTAASGGADYEQYF.